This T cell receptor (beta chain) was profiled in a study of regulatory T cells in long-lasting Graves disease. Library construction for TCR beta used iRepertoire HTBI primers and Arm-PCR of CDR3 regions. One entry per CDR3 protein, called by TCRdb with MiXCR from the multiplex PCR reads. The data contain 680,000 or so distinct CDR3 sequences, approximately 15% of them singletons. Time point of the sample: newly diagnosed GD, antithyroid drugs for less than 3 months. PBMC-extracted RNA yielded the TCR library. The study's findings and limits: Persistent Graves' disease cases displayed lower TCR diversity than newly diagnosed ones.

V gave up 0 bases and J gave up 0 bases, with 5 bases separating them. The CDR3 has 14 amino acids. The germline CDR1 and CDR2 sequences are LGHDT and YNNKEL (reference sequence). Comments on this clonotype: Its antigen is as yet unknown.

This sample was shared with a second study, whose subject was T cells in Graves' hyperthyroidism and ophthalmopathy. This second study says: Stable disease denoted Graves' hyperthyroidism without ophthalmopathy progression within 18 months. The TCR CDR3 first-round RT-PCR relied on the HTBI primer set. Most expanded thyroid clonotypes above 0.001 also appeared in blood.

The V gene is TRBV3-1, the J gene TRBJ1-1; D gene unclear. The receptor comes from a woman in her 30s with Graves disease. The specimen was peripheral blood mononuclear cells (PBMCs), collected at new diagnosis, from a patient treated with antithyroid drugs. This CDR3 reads CASSQELMNTEAFF. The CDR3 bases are TGTGCCAGCAGCCAAGAACTGATGAACACTGAAGCTTTCTTT.